This T cell receptor beta chain emerged from a study of T cell responses to AZD1222 COVID-19 vaccine. Broader study findings: Only after the peak T cell response were repertoires sampled. There were mostly white British donors and more females than males, and clonal diversity was possibly underestimated.

A remark on this clone: What it binds is not known.

Sequencing was performed with immunoSEQ multiplex PCR; in TCRdb, only in-frame clones are kept and a portion is missing. The data hold 180,000 or so clones, with just over 90% observed a single time. CDR3 length: 12 amino acids. CDR1 MNHEY and CDR2 SMNVEV come from the germline V gene (reference sequence). Trimming cost V 7 bases and J 10 bases; bases outside gene matches: 8. The sequences come from peripheral blood, collected on day 0 of AZD1222 vaccination. This clonotype originated in an adult in good health. The chain links TRBV27 to TRBJ1-1; 8 bases are a match to TRBD1. Written as DNA, the CDR3 is TGTGCCAGCACTACAGGGGGAAAGAGAGCTTTCTTT. Translation gives CASTTGGKRAFF.